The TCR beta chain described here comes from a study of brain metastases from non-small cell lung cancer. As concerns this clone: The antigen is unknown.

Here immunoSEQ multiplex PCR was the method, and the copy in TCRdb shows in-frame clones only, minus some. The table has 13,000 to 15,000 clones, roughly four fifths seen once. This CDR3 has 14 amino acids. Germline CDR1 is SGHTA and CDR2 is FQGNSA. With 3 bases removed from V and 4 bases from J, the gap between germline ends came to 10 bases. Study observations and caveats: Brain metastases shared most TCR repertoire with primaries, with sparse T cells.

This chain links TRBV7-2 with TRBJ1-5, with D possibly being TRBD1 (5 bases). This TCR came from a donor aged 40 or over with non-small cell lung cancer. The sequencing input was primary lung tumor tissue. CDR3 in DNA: TGTGCCAGCAGCTTCGACAGTACGAATCAGCCCCAGCATTTT. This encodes CASSFDSTNQPQHF. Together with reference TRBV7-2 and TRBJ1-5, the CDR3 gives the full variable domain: GAGVSQSPSNKVTEKGKDVELRCDPISGHTALYWYRQSLGQGLEFLIYFQGNSAPDKSGLPSDRFSAERTGGSVSTLTIQRTQQEDSAVYLCASSFDSTNQPQHFGDGTRLSIL.